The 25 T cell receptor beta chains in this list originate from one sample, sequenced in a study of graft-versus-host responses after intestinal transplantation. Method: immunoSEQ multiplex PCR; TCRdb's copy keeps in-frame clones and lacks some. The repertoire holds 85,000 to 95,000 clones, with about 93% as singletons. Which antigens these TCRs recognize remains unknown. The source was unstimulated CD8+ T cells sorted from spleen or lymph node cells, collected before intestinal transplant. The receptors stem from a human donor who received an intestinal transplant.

The CDR3 is CASSKVQAGETQYF. The CDR3 DNA sequence: TGTGCCAGTAGTAAGGTCCAGGCTGGGGAGACCCAGTACTTC. The V gene is TRBV19, the J gene TRBJ2-5; D not certain. CDR1 LNHDA and CDR2 SQIVND come from the germline V gene (reference sequence). The V and J ends lost 4 bases and 5 bases respectively, with 14 bases between them. The CDR3 has 14 amino acids.

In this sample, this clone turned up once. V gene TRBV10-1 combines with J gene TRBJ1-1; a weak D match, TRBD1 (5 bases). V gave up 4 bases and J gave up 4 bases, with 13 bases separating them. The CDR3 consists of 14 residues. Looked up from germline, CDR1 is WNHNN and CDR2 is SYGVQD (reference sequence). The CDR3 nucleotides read TGCGCCAGCAGTGTAGGCAGGGTAAGCACTGAAGCTTTCTTT. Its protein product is CASSVGRVSTEAFF.

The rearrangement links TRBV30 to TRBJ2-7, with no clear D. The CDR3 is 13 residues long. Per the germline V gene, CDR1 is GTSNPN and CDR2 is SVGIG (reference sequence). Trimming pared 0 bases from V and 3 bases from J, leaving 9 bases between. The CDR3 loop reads CAWSVGSDYEQYF. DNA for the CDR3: TGTGCCTGGAGTGTAGGCAGCGACTACGAGCAGTACTTC.

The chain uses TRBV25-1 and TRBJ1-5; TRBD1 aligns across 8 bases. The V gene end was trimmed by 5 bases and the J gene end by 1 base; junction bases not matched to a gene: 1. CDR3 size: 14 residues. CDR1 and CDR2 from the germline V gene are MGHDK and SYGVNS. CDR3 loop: CASSRQGSNQPQHF. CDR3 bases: TGTGCCAGCAGTCGACAGGGGAGCAATCAGCCCCAGCATTTT.

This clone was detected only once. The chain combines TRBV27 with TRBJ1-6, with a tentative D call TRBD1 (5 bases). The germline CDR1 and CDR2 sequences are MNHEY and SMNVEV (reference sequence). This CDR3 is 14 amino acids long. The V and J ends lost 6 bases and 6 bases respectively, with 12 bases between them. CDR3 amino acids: CASRTGDVNSPLHF. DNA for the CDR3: TGTGCCAGCAGAACGGGGGACGTTAATTCACCCCTCCACTTT.

DNA of the CDR3: TGCAGCGCCGACACGGGGGATCCTCCATTCTACGAGCAGTACTTC. Translated, it gives CSADTGDPPFYEQYF. V is TRBV29-1 and J is TRBJ2-7; possibly TRBD2 for D (6 bases). From germline, CDR1 is SQVTM and CDR2 ANQGSEA. The CDR3 is made up of 15 amino acids. Trimming left V 7 bases short and J 3 bases short, with 22 bases between.

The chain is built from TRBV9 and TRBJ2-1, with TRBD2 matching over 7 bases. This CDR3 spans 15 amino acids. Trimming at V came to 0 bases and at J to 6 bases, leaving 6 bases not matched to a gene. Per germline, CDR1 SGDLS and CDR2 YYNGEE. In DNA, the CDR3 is TGTGCCAGCAGCGTAGGGGACTATCCGTCCAATGAGCAGTTCTTC. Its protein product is CASSVGDYPSNEQFF.

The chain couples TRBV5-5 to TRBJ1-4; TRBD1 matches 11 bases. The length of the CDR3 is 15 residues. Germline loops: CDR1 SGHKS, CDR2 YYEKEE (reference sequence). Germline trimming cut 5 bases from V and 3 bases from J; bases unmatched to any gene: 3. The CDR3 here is CASSRTGGPNEKLFF. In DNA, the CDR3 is TGTGCCAGCAGTCGGACAGGGGGCCCTAATGAAAAACTGTTTTTT.

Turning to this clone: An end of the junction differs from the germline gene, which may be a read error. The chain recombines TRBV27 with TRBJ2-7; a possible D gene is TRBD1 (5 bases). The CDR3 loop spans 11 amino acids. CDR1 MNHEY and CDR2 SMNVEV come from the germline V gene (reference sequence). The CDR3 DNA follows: TGTGCCAGCAGTTTGGCAGGGCGAGTGCACTTC. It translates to CASSLAGRVHF.

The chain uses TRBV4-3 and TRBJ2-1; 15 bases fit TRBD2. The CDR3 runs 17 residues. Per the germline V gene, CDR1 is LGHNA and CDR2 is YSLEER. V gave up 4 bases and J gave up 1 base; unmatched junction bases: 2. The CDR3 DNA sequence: TGCGCCAGCAGCCTAGGACTAGCGGGGGGGTCCTACAATGAGCAGTTCTTC. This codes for CASSLGLAGGSYNEQFF.

CDR3 DNA sequence: TGTGCCAGCAGCTTTAGCGGGGGTGATAATGAGCAGTTCTTC. Translated, it gives CASSFSGGDNEQFF. The rearrangement uses TRBV7-6 and TRBJ2-1; 9 bases map to TRBD2. V was clipped by 3 bases and J by 7 bases; unmatched bases: 4. This CDR3 contains 14 residues. Germline V CDR1 and CDR2: SGHVS, FNYEAQ.

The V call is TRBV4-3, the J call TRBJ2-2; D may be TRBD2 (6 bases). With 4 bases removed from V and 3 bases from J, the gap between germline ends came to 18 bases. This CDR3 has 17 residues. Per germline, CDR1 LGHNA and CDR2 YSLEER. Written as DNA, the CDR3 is TGCGCCAGCAGCCGCGACCCTAGCGAGACCTACACCGGGGAGCTGTTTTTT. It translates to CASSRDPSETYTGELFF.

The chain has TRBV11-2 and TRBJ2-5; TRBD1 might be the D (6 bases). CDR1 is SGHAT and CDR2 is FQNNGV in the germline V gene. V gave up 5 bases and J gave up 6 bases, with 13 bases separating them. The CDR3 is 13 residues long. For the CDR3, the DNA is TGTGCCAGCAGCCGATGGACAGAAAAGACCCAGTACTTC. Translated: CASSRWTEKTQYF.

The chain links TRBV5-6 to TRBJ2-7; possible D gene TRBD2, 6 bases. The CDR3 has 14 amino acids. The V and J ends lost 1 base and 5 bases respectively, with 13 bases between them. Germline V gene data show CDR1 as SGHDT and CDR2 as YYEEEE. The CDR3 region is CASSLPRRDHEQYF. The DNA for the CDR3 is TGTGCCAGCAGCTTGCCCCGGAGGGACCACGAGCAGTACTTC.

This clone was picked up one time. In DNA form, the CDR3 reads TGTGCCAGCAGCCCTCGGGACAGGGCCGGGGCCAACGTCCTGACTTTC. Translation: CASSPRDRAGANVLTF. The rearrangement links TRBV7-9 to TRBJ2-6, with TRBD1 matching over 9 bases. The CDR3 runs 16 residues. V lost 5 bases, J lost 4 bases, and 6 bases stayed unmatched. CDR1 is SEHNR, CDR2 FQNEAQ, per germline (reference sequence).

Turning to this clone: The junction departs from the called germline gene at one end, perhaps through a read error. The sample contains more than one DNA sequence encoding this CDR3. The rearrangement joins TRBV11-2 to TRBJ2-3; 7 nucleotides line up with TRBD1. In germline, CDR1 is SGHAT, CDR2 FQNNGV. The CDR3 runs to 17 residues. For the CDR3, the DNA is TGTGCCAGCAGCTCCCCCGGGACAGTCATCACGACAGACACGCAGTATTTT. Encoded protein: CASSSPGTVITTDTQYF.

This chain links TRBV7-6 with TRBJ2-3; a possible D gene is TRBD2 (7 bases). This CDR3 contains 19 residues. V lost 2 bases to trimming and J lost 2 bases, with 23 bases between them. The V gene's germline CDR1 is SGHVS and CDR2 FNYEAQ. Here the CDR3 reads CASSLRSLGGGSDTDTQYF. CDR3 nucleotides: TGTGCCAGCAGCTTAAGGTCTCTCGGCGGGGGCTCGGACACAGATACGCAGTATTTT.

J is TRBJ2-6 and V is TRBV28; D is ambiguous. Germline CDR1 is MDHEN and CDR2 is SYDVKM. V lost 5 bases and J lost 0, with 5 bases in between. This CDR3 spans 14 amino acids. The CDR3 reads CASSQHSGANVLTF. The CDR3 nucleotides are TGTGCCAGCAGTCAACACTCTGGGGCCAACGTCCTGACTTTC.

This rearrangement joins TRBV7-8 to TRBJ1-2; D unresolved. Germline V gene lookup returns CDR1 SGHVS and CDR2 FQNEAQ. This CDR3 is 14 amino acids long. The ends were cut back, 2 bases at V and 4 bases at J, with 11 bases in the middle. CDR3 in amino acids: CASSLTVLSYGYTF. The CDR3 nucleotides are TGTGCCAGCAGCTTAACAGTTCTTTCCTATGGCTACACCTTC.

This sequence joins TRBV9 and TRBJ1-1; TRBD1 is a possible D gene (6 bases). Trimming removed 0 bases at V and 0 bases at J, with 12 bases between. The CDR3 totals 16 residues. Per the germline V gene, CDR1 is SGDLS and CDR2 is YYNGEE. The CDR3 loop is CASSVGTQGLNTEAFF. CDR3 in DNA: TGTGCCAGCAGCGTAGGGACTCAGGGGTTGAACACTGAAGCTTTCTTT.

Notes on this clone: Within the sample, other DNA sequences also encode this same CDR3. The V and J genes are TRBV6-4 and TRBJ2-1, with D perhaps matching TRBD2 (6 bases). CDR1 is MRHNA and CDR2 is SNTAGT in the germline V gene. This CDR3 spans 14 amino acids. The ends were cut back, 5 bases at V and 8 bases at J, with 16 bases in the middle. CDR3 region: CASSSGLPADEQFF. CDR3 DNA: TGTGCCAGCAGTTCGGGACTCCCCGCCGATGAGCAGTTCTTC.

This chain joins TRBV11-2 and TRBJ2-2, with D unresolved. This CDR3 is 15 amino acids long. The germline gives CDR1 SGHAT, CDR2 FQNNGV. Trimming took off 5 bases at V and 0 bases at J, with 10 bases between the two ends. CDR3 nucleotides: TGTGCCAGCAGCCCCCCCCGCGCGAACACCGGGGAGCTGTTTTTT. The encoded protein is CASSPPRANTGELFF.

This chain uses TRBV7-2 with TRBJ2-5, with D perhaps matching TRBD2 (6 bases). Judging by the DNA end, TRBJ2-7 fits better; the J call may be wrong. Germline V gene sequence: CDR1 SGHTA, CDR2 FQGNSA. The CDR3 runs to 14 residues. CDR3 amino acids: CASSWGLGDYEQYF. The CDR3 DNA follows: TGTGCCAGCAGCTGGGGACTCGGAGACTACGAGCAGTACTTC.

The CDR3 region has the DNA TGTGCCAGCAGCCAGACTAGCGGGGGGCCCTACGAGCAGTACTTC. Protein sequence: CASSQTSGGPYEQYF. The chain has TRBV7-6 and TRBJ2-7; 13 nucleotides agree with TRBD2. The length of the CDR3 is 15 residues. Germline values: CDR1 SGHVS, CDR2 FNYEAQ. Trimming at V came to 5 bases and at J to 2 bases, leaving 3 bases not matched to a gene.

The CDR3 loop reads CASSESVRDTEAFF. The DNA of the CDR3 is TGCGCCAGCAGTGAGTCGGTCAGGGACACTGAAGCTTTCTTT. The rearrangement joins TRBV10-2 to TRBJ1-1; D is perhaps TRBD1 (5 bases). This CDR3 contains 14 residues. Germline CDR1 and CDR2: WSHSY and SAAADI. V shed 0 bases and J shed 3 bases, with 8 bases lying between them.